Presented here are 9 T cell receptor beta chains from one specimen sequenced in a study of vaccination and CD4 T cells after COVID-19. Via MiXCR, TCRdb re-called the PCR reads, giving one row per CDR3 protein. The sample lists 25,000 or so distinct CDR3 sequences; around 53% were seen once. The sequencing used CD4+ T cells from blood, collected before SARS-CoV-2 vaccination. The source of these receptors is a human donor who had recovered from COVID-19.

CDR3 DNA sequence: TGTGCCAGCAGCCTGAGCGGACAGGCCGGTCAGCCCCAGCATTTT. Translated: CASSLSGQAGQPQHF. The chain couples TRBV12-3 or TRBV12-4 to TRBJ1-5; 7 bases align to TRBD1. This CDR3 contains 15 residues. J gave up 6 bases and V 6 bases, and 11 bases lay outside the gene matches.

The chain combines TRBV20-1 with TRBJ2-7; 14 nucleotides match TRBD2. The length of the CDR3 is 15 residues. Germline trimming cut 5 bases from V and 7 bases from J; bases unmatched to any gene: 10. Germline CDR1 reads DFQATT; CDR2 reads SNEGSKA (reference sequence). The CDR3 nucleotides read TGCAGTGCTCCCCCCCGGGGACTAGCGGGAGTTGAGCAGTACTTC. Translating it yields CSAPPRGLAGVEQYF.

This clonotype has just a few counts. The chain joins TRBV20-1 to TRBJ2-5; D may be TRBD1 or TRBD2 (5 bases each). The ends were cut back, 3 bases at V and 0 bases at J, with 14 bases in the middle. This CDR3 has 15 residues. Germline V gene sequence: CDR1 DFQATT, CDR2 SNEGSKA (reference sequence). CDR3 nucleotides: TGCAGTGCTAGCGGGACCGAGGGGTACCAAGAGACCCAGTACTTC. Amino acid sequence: CSASGTEGYQETQYF.

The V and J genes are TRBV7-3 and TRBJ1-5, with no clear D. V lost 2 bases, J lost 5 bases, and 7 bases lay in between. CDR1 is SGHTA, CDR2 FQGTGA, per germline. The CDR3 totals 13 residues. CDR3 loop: CASSLFRDQPQHF. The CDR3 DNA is TGTGCCAGCAGCTTATTCCGGGATCAGCCCCAGCATTTT.

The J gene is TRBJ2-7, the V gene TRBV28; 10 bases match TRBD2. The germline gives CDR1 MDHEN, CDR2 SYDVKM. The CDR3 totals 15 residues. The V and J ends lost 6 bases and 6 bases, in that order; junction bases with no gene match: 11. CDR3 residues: CASRRPLAGGGEQYF. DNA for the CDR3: TGTGCCAGCAGGCGACCGTTAGCGGGAGGAGGCGAGCAGTACTTC.

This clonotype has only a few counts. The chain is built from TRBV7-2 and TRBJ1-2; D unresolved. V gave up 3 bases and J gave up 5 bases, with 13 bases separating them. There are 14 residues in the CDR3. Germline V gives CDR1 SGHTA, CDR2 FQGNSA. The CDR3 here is CASSFSPSGYGYTF. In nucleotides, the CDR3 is TGTGCCAGCAGCTTCTCCCCCTCGGGGTATGGCTACACCTTC.

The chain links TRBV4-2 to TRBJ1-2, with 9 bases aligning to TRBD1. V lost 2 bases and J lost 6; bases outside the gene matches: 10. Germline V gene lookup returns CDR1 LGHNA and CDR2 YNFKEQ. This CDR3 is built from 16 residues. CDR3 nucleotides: TGTGCCAGCAGCCAATCAGGACCGGGACAGGGAGATGGCTACACCTTC. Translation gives CASSQSGPGQGDGYTF.

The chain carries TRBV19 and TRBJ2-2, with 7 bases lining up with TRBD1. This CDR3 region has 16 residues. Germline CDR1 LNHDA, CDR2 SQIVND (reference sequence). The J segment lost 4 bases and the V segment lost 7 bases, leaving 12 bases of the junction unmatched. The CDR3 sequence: CASKPADRLGTGELFF. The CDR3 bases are TGTGCCAGTAAGCCCGCGGACAGGCTGGGCACCGGGGAGCTGTTTTTT.

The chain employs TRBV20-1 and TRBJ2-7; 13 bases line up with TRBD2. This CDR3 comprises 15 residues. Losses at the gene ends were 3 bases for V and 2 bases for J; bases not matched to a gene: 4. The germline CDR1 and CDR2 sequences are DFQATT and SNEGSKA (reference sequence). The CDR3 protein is CSARGLAGSAYEQYF. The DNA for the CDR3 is TGCAGTGCTAGGGGACTAGCGGGATCAGCCTACGAGCAGTACTTC.